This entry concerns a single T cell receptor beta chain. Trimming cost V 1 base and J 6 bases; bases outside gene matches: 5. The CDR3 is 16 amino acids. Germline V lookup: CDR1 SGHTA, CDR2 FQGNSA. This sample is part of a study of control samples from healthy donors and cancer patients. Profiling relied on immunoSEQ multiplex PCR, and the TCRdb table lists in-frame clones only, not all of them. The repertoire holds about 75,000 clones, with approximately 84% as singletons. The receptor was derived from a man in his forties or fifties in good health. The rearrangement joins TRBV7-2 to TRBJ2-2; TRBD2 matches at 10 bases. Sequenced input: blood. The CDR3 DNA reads TGTGCCAGCAGCTTAGAATCTAGCGGGAGCCCCGGGGAGCTGTTTTTT. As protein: CASSLESSGSPGELFF.